This T cell receptor beta chain comes out of a study of OX40 agonist ivuxolimab in advanced cancers. Regarding the study as a whole: Within 6 weeks, CD4+ and CD8+ blood T cells expanded clonally at 0.1 to 3.0 mg/kg.

Anyone with autoimmune disease history or systemic immunosuppression was excluded. The V end was cut by 2 bases, the J end by 3 bases, with 17 bases between. Germline V gene sequence: CDR1 MGHRA, CDR2 YSYEKL. The CDR3 sequence is 16 residues long. For this clone: Antigen: not known.

This table comes from immunoSEQ multiplex PCR, and its TCRdb copy is limited to in-frame clones, with some not included. In the table there are some 45,000 clones, approximately 89% of which are singletons. Material: CD4+ or CD8+ T cells sorted from blood, obtained in a trial of the OX40 agonist ivuxolimab. The gene calls are TRBV4-1 and TRBJ2-7; the D gene is possibly TRBD1 (6 bases). This sequence originates from an adult with an advanced solid tumor such as melanoma, head and neck, liver or kidney cancer. The chain's CDR3 is CASSQRPQGLGYEQYF. CDR3 nucleotide sequence: TGCGCCAGCAGCCAACGCCCCCAGGGGCTCGGCTACGAGCAGTACTTC.